This entry is about one T cell receptor beta chain. The data were obtained in a study of blood T cell repertoires in COVID-19. As for the study in general: COVID-19 samples, acute and convalescent, were from the United States, Italy and Spain.

The assay was immunoSEQ multiplex PCR, and TCRdb's table has in-frame clones only and misses some. The data contain some 66,000 clones, around 93% of them singletons. The specimen sequenced was peripheral blood. The receptor was derived from a human donor in a cohort sampled during active COVID-19.

Written as DNA, the CDR3 is TGTGCCAGCAATCCCGGGGGCCAAGAGACCCAGTACTTC. The encoded protein is CASNPGGQETQYF. The V call is TRBV6-5, the J call TRBJ2-5, with a weak D call TRBD2 (6 bases). CDR1 is MNHEY, CDR2 SVGAGI, per germline. This CDR3 region has 13 residues. V shed 7 bases and J shed 1 base, with 10 bases lying between them.